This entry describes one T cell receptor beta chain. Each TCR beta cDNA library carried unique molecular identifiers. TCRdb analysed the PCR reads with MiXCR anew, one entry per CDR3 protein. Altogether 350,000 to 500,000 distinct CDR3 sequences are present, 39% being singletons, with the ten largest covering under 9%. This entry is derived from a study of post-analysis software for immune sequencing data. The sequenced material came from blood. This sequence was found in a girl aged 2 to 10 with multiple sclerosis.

The CDR3 loop is CSARFIGSNQPQHF. The DNA for the CDR3 is TGCAGTGCTAGATTTATTGGTAGCAATCAGCCCCAGCATTTT. The rearrangement uses TRBV20-1 and TRBJ1-5; D call uncertain. V lost 2 bases and J 0 bases, leaving 8 bases between the germline ends. CDR1 and CDR2 (germline): DFQATT, SNEGSKA (reference sequence). This CDR3 spans 14 amino acids.